The present entry profiles one T cell receptor (beta chain) with its context. What it recognizes is unknown. The entry originates in a study of type 1 regulatory T cells. Study at large: T-allo10 is a Tr1-enriched, alloantigen-specific CD4 T cell product made in vitro.

From the reads, TCRdb called clonotypes with MiXCR, one entry per CDR3 protein. The table shows tens of thousands of distinct CDR3 sequences, with roughly two thirds occurring only once. V was shortened by 6 bases and J by 1 base, with 11 bases between the two germline ends. Germline V gene lookup returns CDR1 SGHRS and CDR2 YFSETQ. The CDR3 has 15 residues. T-allo10 cells from the graft donor were described as anergic, host-alloantigen-specific, and alloantigen-specific suppressors. This chain joins TRBV5-1 and TRBJ2-6; D assignment may be TRBD1 or TRBD2 (5 bases each). The sequenced sample consisted of cultured T cells, either the whole culture or a sorted T cell fraction (not recorded which). Subset defined: Tr1-enriched cell product generated in vitro against host alloantigens. The TCR sequence derives from a human donor in good health. The CDR3 is CASTWDGSGANVLTF. The CDR3 DNA follows: TGCGCCAGCACATGGGACGGATCTGGGGCCAACGTCCTGACTTTC.